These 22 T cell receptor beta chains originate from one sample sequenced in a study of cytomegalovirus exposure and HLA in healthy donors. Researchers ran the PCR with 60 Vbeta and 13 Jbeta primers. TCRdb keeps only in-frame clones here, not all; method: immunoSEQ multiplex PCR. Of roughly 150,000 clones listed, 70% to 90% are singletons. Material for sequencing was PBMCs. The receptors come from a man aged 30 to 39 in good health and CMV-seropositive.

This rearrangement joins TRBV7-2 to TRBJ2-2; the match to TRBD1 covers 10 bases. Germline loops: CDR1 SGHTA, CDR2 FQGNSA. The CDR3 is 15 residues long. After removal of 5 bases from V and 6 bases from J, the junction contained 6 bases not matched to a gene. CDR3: CASSRQGATPGELFF. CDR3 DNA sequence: TGTGCCAGCAGCAGACAGGGGGCGACCCCCGGGGAGCTGTTTTTT.

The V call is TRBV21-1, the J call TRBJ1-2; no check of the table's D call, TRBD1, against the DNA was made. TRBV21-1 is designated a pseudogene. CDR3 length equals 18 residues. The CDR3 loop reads CASSILPGTGIWVGGYTF. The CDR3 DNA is TGTGCCAGCAGCATACTGCCCGGGACAGGGATCTGGGTGGGGGGCTACACCTTC.

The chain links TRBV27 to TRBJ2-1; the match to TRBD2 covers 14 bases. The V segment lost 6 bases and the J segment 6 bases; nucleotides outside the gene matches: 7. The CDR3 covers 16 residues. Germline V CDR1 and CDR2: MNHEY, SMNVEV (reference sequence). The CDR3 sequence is CASSQGLAGGGNEQFF. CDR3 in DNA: TGTGCCAGCAGCCAAGGACTAGCGGGAGGAGGCAATGAGCAGTTCTTC.

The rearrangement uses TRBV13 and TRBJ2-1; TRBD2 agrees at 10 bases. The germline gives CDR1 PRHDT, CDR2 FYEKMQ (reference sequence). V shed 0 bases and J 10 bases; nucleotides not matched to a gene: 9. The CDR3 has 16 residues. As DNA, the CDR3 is TGTGCCAGCAGCTTAGGGACTAGCGGGCCTGGAGAAGAGCAGTTCTTC. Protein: CASSLGTSGPGEEQFF. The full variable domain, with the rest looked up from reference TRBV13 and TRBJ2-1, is AAGVIQSPRHLIKEKRETATLKCYPIPRHDTVYWYQQGPGQDPQFLISFYEKMQSDKGSIPDRFSAQQFSDYHSELNMSSLELGDSALYFCASSLGTSGPGEEQFFGPGTRLTVL.

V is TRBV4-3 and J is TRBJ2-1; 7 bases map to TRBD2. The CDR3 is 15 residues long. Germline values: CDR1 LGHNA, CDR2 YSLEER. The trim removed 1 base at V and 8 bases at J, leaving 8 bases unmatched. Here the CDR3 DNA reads TGCGCCAGCAGCCAAGCGGGCGGGAGTGGCCATGAGCAGTTCTTC. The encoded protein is CASSQAGGSGHEQFF.

CDR3 region: CASSQDPSRGGELFF. Here the CDR3 DNA reads TGCGCCAGCAGCCAAGATCCCTCACGAGGCGGGGAGCTGTTTTTT. The rearrangement links TRBV4-3 to TRBJ2-2; D gene uncertain. Trimming removed 0 bases from V and 7 bases from J, with 12 bases in between. CDR3 length: 15 amino acids. Looked up from germline, CDR1 is LGHNA and CDR2 is YSLEER.

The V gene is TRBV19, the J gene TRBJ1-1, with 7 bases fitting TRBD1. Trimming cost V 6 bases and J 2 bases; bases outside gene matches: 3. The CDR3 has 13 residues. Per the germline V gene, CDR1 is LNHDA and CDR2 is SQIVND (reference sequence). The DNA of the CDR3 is TGTGCCAGTAGGGACAGGATTAACACTGAAGCTTTCTTT. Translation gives CASRDRINTEAFF.

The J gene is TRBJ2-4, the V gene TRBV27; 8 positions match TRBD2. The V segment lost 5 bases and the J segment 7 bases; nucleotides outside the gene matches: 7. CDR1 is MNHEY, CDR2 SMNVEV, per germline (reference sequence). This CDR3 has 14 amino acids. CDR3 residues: CASSLRGLVNIQYF. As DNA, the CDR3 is TGTGCCAGCAGTCTAAGGGGACTAGTGAACATTCAGTACTTC.

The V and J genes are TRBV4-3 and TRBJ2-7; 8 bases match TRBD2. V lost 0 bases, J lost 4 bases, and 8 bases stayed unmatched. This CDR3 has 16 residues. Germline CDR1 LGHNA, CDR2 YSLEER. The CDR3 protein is CASSQDWGAGGYEQYF. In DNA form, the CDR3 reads TGCGCCAGCAGCCAAGATTGGGGGGCGGGGGGTTACGAGCAGTACTTC.

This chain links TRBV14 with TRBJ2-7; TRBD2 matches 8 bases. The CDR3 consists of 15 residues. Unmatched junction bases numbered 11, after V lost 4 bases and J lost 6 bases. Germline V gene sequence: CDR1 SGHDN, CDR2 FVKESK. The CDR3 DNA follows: TGTGCCAGCAGCCCCAAGCGGGAGCGTTCGGGCGAGCAGTACGTC. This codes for CASSPKRERSGEQYV.

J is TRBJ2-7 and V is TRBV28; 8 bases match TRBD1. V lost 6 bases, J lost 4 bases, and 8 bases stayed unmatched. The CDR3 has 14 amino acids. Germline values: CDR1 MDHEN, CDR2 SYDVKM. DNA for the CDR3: TGTGCCAGCAGAGACAGGGGATTAAGGTACGAGCAGTACTTC. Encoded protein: CASRDRGLRYEQYF.

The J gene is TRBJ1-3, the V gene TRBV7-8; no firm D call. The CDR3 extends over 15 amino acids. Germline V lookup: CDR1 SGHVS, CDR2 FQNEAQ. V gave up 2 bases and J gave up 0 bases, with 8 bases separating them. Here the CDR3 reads CASSLSYISGNTIYF. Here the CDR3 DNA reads TGTGCCAGCAGCTTATCGTACATCTCTGGAAACACCATATATTTT. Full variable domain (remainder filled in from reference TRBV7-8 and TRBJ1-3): GAGVSQSPRYKVAKRGQDVALRCDPISGHVSLFWYQQALGQGPEFLTYFQNEAQLDKSGLPSDRFFAERPEGSVSTLKIQRTQQEDSAVYLCASSLSYISGNTIYFGEGSWLTVV.

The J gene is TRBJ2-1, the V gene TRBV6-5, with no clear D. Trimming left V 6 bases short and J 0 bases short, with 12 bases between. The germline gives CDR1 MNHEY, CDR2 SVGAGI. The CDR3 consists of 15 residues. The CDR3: CASSPVPSSYNEQFF. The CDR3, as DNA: TGTGCCAGCAGCCCCGTCCCGAGCTCCTACAATGAGCAGTTCTTC.

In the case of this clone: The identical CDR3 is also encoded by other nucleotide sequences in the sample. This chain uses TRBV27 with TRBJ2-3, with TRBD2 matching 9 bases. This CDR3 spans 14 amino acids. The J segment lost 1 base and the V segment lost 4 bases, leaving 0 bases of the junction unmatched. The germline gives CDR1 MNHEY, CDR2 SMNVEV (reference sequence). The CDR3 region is CASSWTSGTDTQYF. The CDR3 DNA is TGTGCCAGCAGTTGGACTAGCGGCACAGATACGCAGTATTTT.

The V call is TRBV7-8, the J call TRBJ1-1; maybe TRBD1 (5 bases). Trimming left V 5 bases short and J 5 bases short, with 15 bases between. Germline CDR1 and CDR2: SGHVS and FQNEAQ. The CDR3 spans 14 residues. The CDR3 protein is CASSLGHGGTEAFF. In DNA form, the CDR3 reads TGTGCCAGCAGCCTCGGACACGGGGGAACTGAAGCTTTCTTT.

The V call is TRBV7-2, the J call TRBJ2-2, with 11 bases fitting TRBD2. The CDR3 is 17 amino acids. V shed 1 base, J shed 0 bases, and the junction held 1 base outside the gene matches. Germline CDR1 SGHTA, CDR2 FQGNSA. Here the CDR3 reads CASSLVAGGSNTGELFF. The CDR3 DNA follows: TGTGCCAGCAGCTTAGTAGCGGGAGGGTCGAACACCGGGGAGCTGTTTTTT. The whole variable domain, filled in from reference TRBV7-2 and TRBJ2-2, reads GAGVSQSPSNKVTEKGKDVELRCDPISGHTALYWYRQSLGQGLEFLIYFQGNSAPDKSGLPSDRFSAERTGGSVSTLTIQRTQQEDSAVYLCASSLVAGGSNTGELFFGEGSRLTVL.

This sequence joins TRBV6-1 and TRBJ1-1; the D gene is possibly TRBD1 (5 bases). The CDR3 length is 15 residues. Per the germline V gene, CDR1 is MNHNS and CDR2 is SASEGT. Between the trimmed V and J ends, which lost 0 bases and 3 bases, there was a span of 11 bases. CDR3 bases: TGTGCCAGCAGTGAAGCAGGGGTACTGCACACTGAAGCTTTCTTT. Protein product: CASSEAGVLHTEAFF.

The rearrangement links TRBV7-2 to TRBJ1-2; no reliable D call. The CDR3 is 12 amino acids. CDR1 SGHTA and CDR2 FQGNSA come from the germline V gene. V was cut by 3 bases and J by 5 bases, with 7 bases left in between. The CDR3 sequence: CASSFHQYGYTF. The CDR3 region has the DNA TGTGCCAGCAGCTTTCACCAGTATGGCTACACCTTC.

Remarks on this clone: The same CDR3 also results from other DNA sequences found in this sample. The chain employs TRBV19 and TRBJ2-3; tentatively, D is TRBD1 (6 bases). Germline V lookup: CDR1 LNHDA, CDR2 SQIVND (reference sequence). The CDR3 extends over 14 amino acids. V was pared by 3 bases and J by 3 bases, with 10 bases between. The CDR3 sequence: CASSIQGSTDTQYF. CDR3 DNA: TGTGCCAGTAGTATTCAGGGGTCGACAGATACGCAGTATTTT.

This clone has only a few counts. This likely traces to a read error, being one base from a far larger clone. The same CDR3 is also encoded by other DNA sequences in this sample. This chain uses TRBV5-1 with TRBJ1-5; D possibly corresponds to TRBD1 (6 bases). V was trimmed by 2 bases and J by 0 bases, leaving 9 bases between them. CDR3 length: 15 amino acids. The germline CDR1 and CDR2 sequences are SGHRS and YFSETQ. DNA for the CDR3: TGCGCCAGCAGCTTACAGGGATATAGCAATCAGCCCCAGCATTTT. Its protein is CASSLQGYSNQPQHF.

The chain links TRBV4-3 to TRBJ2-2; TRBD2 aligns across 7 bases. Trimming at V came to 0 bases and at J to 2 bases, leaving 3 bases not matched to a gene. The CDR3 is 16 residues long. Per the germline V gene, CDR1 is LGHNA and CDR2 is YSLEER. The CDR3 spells CASSQDWGLNTGELFF. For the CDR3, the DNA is TGCGCCAGCAGCCAAGATTGGGGACTAAACACCGGGGAGCTGTTTTTT.

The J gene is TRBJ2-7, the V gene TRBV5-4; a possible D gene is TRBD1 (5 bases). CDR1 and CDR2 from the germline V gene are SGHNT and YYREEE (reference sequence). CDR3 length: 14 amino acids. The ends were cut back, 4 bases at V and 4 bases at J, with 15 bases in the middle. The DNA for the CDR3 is TGTGCCAGCAGCCCCGGACAAGGTTCTTACGAGCAGTACTTC. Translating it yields CASSPGQGSYEQYF.